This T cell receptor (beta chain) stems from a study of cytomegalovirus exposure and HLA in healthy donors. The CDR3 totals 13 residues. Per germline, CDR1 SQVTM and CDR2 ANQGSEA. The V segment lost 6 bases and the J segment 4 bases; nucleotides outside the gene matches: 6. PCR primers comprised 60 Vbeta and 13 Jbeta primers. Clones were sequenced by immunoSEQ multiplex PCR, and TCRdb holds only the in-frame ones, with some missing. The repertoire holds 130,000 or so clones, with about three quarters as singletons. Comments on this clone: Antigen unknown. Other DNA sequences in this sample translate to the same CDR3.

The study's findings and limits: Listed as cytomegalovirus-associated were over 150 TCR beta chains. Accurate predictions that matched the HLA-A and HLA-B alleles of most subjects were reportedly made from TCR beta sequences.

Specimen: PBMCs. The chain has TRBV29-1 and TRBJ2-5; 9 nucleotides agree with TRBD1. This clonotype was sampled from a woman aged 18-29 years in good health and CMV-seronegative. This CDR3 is CSVRPTGGETQYF. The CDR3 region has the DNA TGCAGCGTCCGACCGACAGGGGGAGAGACCCAGTACTTC.